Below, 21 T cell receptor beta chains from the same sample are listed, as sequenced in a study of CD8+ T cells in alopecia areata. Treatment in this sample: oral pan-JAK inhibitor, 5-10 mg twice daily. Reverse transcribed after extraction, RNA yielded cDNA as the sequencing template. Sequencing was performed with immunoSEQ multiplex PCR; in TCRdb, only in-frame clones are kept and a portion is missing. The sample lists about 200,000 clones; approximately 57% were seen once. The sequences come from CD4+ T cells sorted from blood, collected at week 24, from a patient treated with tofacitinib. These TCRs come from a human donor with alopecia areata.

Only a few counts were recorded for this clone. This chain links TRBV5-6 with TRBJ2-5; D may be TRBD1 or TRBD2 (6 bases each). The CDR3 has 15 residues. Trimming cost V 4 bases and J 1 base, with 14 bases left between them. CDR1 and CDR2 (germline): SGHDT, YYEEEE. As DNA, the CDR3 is TGTGCCAGCAGCGCGGGACATAAGATCCAAGAGACCCAGTACTTC. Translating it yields CASSAGHKIQETQYF. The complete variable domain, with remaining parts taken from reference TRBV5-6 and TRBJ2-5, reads DAGVTQSPTHLIKTRGQQVTLRCSPKSGHDTVSWYQQALGQGPQFIFQYYEEEERQRGNFPDRFSGHQFPNYSSELNVNALLLGDSALYLCASSAGHKIQETQYFGPGTRLLVL.

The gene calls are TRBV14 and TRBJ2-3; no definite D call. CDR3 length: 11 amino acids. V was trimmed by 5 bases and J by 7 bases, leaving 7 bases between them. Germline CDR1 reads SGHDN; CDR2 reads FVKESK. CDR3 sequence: CASSSLNTQYF. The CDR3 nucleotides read TGTGCCAGCAGCAGCTTAAATACGCAGTATTTT.

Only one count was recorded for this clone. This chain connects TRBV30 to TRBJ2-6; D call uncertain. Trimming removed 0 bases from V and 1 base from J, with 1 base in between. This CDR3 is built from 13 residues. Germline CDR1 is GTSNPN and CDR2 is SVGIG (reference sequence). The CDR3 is CAWSVSGANVLTF. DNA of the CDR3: TGTGCCTGGAGTGTATCTGGGGCCAACGTCCTGACTTTC. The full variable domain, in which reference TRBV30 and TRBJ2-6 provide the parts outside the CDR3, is SQTIHQWPATLVQPVGSPLSLECTVEGTSNPNLYWYRQAAGRGLQLLFYSVGIGQISSEVPQNLSASRPQDRQFILSSKKLLLSDSGFYLCAWSVSGANVLTFGAGSRLTVL.

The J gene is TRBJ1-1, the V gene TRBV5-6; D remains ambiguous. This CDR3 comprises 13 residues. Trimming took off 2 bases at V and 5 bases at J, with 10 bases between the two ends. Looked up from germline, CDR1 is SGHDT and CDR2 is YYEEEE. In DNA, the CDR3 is TGTGCCAGCAGCTTACCGACGTTAACTGAAGCTTTCTTT. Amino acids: CASSLPTLTEAFF.

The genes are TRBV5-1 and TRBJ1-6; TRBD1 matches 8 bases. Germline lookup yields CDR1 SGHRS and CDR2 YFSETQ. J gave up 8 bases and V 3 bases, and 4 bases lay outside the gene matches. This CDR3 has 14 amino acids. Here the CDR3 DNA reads TGCGCCAGCAGCTCTGGGACAGGAGATTCACCCCTCCACTTT. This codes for CASSSGTGDSPLHF. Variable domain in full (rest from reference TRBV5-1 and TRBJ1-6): KAGVTQTPRYLIKTRGQQVTLSCSPISGHRSVSWYQQTPGQGLQFLFEYFSETQRNKGNFPGRFSGRQFSNSRSEMNVSTLELGDSALYLCASSSGTGDSPLHFGNGTRLTVT.

The CDR3 DNA sequence: TGTGCCTGGTCGTCTGGGGGCTACACCTTC. Translated: CAWSSGGYTF. The V call is TRBV30, the J call TRBJ1-2, with unresolved D. Per the germline V gene, CDR1 is GTSNPN and CDR2 is SVGIG (reference sequence). The CDR3 totals 10 residues. With 5 bases removed from V and 8 bases from J, the gap between germline ends came to 9 bases.

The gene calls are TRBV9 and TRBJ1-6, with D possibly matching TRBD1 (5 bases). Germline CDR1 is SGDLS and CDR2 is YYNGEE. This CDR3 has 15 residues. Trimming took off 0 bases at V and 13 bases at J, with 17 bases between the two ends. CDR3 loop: CASSVATDSLGPLHF. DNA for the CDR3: TGTGCCAGCAGCGTAGCTACAGACAGCCTTGGTCCCCTCCACTTT. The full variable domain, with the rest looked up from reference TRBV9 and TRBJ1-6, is DSGVTQTPKHLITATGQRVTLRCSPRSGDLSVYWYQQSLDQGLQFLIQYYNGEERAKGNILERFSAQQFPDLHSELNLSSLELGDSALYFCASSVATDSLGPLHFGNGTRLTVT.

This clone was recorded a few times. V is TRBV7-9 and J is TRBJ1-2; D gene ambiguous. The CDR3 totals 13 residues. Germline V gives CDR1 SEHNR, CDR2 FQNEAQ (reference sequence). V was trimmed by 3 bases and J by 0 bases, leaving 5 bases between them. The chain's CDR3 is CASSLEANYGYTF. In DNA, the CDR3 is TGTGCCAGCAGCTTGGAAGCTAACTATGGCTACACCTTC.

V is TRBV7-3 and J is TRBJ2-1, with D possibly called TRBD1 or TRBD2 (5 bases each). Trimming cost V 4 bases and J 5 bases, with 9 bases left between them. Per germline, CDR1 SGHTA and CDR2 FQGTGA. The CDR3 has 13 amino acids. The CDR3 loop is CASSSGAHNEQFF. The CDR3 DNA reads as TGTGCCAGCAGCTCCGGGGCGCACAATGAGCAGTTCTTC. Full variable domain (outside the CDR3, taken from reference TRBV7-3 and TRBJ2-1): GAGVSQTPSNKVTEKGKYVELRCDPISGHTALYWYRQSLGQGPEFLIYFQGTGAADDSGLPNDRFFAVRPEGSVSTLKIQRTERGDSAVYLCASSSGAHNEQFFGPGTRLTVL.

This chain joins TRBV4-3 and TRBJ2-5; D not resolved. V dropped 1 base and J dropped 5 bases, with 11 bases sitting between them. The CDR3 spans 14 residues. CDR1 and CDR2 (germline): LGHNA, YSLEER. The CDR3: CASSQGLRSETQYF. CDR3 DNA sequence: TGCGCCAGCAGCCAAGGACTGCGATCGGAGACCCAGTACTTC.

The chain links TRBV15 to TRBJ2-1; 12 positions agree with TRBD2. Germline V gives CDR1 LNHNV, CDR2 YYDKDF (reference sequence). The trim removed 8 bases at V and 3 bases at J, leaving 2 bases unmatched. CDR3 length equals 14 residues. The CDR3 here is CATETSGGYNEQFF. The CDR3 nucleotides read TGTGCCACCGAGACTAGCGGGGGCTACAATGAGCAGTTCTTC. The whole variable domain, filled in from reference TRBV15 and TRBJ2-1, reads DAMVIQNPRYQVTQFGKPVTLSCSQTLNHNVMYWYQQKSSQAPKLLFHYYDKDFNNEADTPDNFQSRRPNTSFCFLDIRSPGLGDTAMYLCATETSGGYNEQFFGPGTRLTVL.

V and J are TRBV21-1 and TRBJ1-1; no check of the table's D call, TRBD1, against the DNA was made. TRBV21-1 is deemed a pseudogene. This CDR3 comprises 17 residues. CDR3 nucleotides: TGTGCCAGCAGCAAAGGGGACAGGGGGCCTTGGTTTACTGAAGCTTTCTTT. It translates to CASSKGDRGPWFTEAFF.

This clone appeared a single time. This CDR3 reads CSVAGQGFTEAFF. The CDR3, as DNA: TGCAGCGTTGCTGGGCAGGGATTCACTGAAGCTTTCTTT. V and J are TRBV29-1 and TRBJ1-1; a weak D match, TRBD1 (5 bases). The CDR3 sequence is 13 residues long. V was clipped by 4 bases and J by 4 bases, with 13 bases between them. Germline lookup yields CDR1 SQVTM and CDR2 ANQGSEA.

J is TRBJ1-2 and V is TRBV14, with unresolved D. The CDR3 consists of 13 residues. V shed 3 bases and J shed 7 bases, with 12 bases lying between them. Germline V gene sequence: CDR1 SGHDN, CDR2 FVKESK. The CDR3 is CASSQGIMGGYTF. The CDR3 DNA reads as TGTGCCAGCAGCCAGGGAATTATGGGTGGCTACACCTTC. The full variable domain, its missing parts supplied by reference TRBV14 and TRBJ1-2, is EAGVTQFPSHSVIEKGQTVTLRCDPISGHDNLYWYRRVMGKEIKFLLHFVKESKQDESGMPNNRFLAERTGGTYSTLKVQPAELEDSGVYFCASSQGIMGGYTFGSGTRLTVV.

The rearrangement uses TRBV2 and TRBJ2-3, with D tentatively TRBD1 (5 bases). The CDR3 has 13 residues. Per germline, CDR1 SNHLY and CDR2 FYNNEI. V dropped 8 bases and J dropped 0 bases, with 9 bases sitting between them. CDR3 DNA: TGTGCCAGCCACAGGTCTAGCACAGATACGCAGTATTTT. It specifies CASHRSSTDTQYF. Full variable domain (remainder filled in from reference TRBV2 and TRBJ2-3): EPEVTQTPSHQVTQMGQEVILRCVPISNHLYFYWYRQILGQKVEFLVSFYNNEISEKSEIFDDQFSVERPDGSNFTLKIRSTKLEDSAMYFCASHRSSTDTQYFGPGTRLTVL.

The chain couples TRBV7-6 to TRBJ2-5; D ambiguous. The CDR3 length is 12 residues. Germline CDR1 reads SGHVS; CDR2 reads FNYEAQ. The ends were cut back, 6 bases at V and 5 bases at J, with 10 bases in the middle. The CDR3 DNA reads TGTGCCAGCAGTCCTCGCTTCGAGACCCAGTACTTC. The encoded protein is CASSPRFETQYF.

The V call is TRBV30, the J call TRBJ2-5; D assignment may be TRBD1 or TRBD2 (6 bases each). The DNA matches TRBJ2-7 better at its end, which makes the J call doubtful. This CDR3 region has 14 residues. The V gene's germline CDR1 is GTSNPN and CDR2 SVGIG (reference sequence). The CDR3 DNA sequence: TGTGCCTGGAGATGGGGGGCGAGCTCCTACGAGCAGTACTTC. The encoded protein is CAWRWGASSYEQYF.

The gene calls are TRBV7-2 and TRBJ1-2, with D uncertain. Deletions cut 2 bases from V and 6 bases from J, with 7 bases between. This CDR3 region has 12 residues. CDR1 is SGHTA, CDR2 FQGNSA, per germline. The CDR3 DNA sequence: TGTGCCAGCAGCTTATACTCGGATGGCTACACCTTC. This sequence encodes CASSLYSDGYTF.

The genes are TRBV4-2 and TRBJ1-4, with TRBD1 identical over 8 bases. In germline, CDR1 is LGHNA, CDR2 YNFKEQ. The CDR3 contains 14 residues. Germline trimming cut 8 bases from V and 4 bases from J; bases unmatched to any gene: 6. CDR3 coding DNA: TGTGCCAGCGGACCGGGACAGGATAATGAAAAACTGTTTTTT. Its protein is CASGPGQDNEKLFF.

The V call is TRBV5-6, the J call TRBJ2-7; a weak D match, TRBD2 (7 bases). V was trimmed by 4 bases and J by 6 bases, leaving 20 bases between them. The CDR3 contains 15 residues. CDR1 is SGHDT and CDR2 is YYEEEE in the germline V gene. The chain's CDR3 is CASSPRRRGRTEQYF. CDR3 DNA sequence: TGTGCCAGCAGCCCTCGGAGGCGGGGGCGCACCGAGCAGTACTTC.

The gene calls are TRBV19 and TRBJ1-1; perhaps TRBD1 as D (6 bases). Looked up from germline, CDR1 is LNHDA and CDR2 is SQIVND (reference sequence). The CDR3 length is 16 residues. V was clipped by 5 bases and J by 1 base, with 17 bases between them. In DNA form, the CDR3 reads TGTGCCAGTAGTGTGGGACACCTCGAGTGGAACACTGAAGCTTTCTTT. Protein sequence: CASSVGHLEWNTEAFF.